These T cell receptor beta chains were read from a single sample in a study of human T cells and chemical hapten exposure. Using its own MiXCR run on the RACE reads, TCRdb lists one record per CDR3 protein. This sample has a few hundred thousand distinct CDR3 sequences, with about 6% found just once. The specimen comprised whole blood, sampled in connection with sensitization to the hapten diphenylcyclopropenone (DPC). These receptors originate from a woman aged 18-30 years with alopecia areata. Some clones in this sample may be carry-over from other donors' samples. Each CDR3 is given with its conserved first and last residue. The D gene is left open where the match is weak. Rows may omit the clone size; those that give it use once, few, many or a size class.

v_call	clone_size	j_call	d_call	cdr3_aa	cdr3_nt
TRBV3-1	.	TRBJ2-5	.	CASSQERGGLGETQYF	TGTGCCAGCAGCCAAGAAAGGGGGGGATTAGGAGAGACCCAGTACTTC
TRBV6-1	many	TRBJ1-2	TRBD1	CASSDGTGPNYGYTF	TGTGCCAGCAGTGATGGGACAGGTCCTAACTATGGCTACACCTTC
TRBV5-1	few	TRBJ1-4	TRBD1	CASSLEGGNGKLFF	TGCGCCAGCAGCTTGGAAGGGGGCAACGGAAAACTGTTTTTT
TRBV12-3/TRBV12-4	.	TRBJ2-3	.	CASTPPGLRSTDTQYF	TGTGCCAGCACCCCCCCGGGACTTCGGAGCACAGATACGCAGTATTTT
TRBV28	.	TRBJ2-7	.	CASSYPGTTYEQYF	TGTGCCAGCAGCTACCCCGGGACAACCTACGAGCAGTACTTC
TRBV20-1	few	TRBJ1-3	.	CSASPTGLSGNTIYF	TGCAGTGCTAGCCCCACAGGACTATCTGGAAACACCATATATTTT
TRBV6-5	many	TRBJ1-2	.	CASRTDRNYGYTF	TGTGCCAGCAGAACAGACAGGAACTATGGCTACACCTTC
TRBV7-3	many	TRBJ2-2	TRBD1	CASSMDRLNTGELFF	TGTGCCAGCAGCATGGACAGGCTGAACACCGGGGAGCTGTTTTTT
TRBV5-1	few	TRBJ2-5	TRBD1	CASSSTGSTETQYF	TGCGCCAGCAGCTCGACAGGGAGTACTGAGACCCAGTACTTC
TRBV6-5	many	TRBJ1-4	TRBD1	CASTKDRGREKLFF	TGTGCCAGCACCAAGGACAGGGGGCGTGAAAAACTGTTTTTT
TRBV5-1	many	TRBJ2-7	.	CASRAGQQRSEQYF	TGCGCCAGCAGGGCGGGACAGCAAAGGAGCGAGCAGTACTTC
TRBV6-2/TRBV6-3	many	TRBJ2-1	TRBD1	CASSSLDRSSYNEQFF	TGTGCCAGCAGTTCCCTGGACAGGAGCTCCTACAATGAGCAGTTCTTC
TRBV28	many	TRBJ1-3	.	CASISRARRGNTIYF	TGTGCCAGCATAAGTCGGGCCCGGCGGGGAAACACCATATATTTT
TRBV12-3/TRBV12-4	many	TRBJ1-5	.	CASSLWAGLDQPQHF	TGTGCCAGCAGTTTGTGGGCAGGGTTAGATCAGCCCCAGCATTTT
TRBV12-3/TRBV12-4	few	TRBJ1-2	.	CASSRSLGDGYGYTF	TGTGCCAGCAGCCGGTCGCTTGGCGACGGCTATGGCTACACCTTC
TRBV18	few	TRBJ2-1	.	CASSPPSGGGVYNEQFF	TGTGCCAGCTCACCACCCTCGGGTGGCGGAGTCTACAATGAGCAGTTCTTC
TRBV29-1	.	TRBJ2-5	TRBD2	CSVGTSGAQETQYF	TGCAGCGTTGGGACTAGCGGGGCACAAGAGACCCAGTACTTC
TRBV6-5	many	TRBJ1-1	.	CASSYQQGTEAFF	TGTGCCAGCAGTTACCAACAGGGCACTGAAGCTTTCTTT
TRBV20-1	.	TRBJ2-4	.	CSATKPGQINIQYF	TGCAGTGCTACTAAACCGGGACAAATAAACATTCAGTACTTC
TRBV20-1	few	TRBJ2-7	TRBD2	CSAGNSGGFYEQYF	TGCAGTGCTGGCAATAGCGGGGGGTTCTACGAGCAGTACTTC
TRBV4-2	.	TRBJ1-2	.	CASSQKTRLQGLANYGYTF	TGTGCCAGCAGCCAGAAAACACGATTACAGGGACTCGCTAACTATGGCTACACCTTC
TRBV4-3	few	TRBJ2-1	.	CASSQETGMSNEQFF	TGCGCCAGCAGCCAAGAAACAGGGATGAGCAATGAGCAGTTCTTC
TRBV11-2	many	TRBJ1-2	.	CASSPGDKLSGYTF	TGTGCCAGCAGTCCCGGGGACAAGTTATCCGGCTACACCTTC
TRBV18	many	TRBJ1-5	.	CASSPRGVETQPQHF	TGTGCCAGCTCACCAAGGGGGGTCGAGACCCAGCCCCAGCATTTT
TRBV20-1	many	TRBJ1-2	TRBD1	CSARALRTNLFGTARGYTF	TGCAGTGCTAGAGCCCTAAGAACAAACCTGTTCGGGACAGCCCGCGGCTACACCTTC
TRBV7-2	few	TRBJ2-3	TRBD2	CASSLRIAGGLNSDTQYF	TGTGCCAGCAGCTTACGGATAGCGGGGGGCCTTAATAGTGATACGCAGTATTTT
TRBV4-1	many	TRBJ1-1	TRBD1	CASSQGTGGRYTEAFF	TGCGCCAGCAGCCAAGGGACAGGGGGAAGGTATACTGAAGCTTTCTTT
TRBV5-1	few	TRBJ1-4	.	CASRSGTDNEKLFF	TGCGCCAGCAGATCCGGGACCGATAATGAAAAACTGTTTTTT